This T cell receptor (beta chain) came from a study of blood T cell repertoires in COVID-19. Overall study context: Sites across the United States, Italy and Spain contributed samples from acute and convalescent COVID-19. PBMCs, B-cell-depleted T cells, or T cells provided the cDNA or gDNA that made up the material.

Trimming removed 4 bases at V and 4 bases at J, with 9 bases between. The germline CDR1 and CDR2 sequences are SGHDN and FVKESK. This CDR3 is 13 amino acids long. Per the study methods: Amplification of reference gene primers was used by the study to estimate nucleated cell counts. Sequencing used immunoSEQ multiplex PCR; TCRdb keeps in-frame clones, though not all of them. The DNA was the basis for D and trimming; V, J and clone size are from that table. The sample lists approximately 200,000 clones; 88% were seen once. The sample comprised peripheral blood. The TCR comes from a woman under 40 with acute or convalescent COVID-19. The J gene is TRBJ2-3, the V gene TRBV14; TRBD2 is a possible D gene (6 bases). Written as DNA, the CDR3 is TGTGCCAGCAGCCCTCGACTAGCAGATACGCAGTATTTT. Protein product: CASSPRLADTQYF.